This T cell receptor beta chain derives from a study of molecular identifiers for immune sequencing clone quantification. TCRdb recomputed calls from the PCR reads with MiXCR, one row per CDR3 protein. The data contain approximately 90,000 distinct CDR3 sequences, roughly 26% of them singletons. Germline loops: CDR1 LGHNA, CDR2 YSLEER. Trimming took 4 bases from V and 1 from J, leaving 28 bases between them. The CDR3 is made up of 20 amino acids. Naive CD8 T cells were sorted as CD8+CD4-CCR7+CD45RA+. This rearrangement joins TRBV4-3 to TRBJ1-1; D perhaps matches TRBD1 (5 bases). The material sequenced was naive CD8+ T cells from blood, with Jurkat cell RNA spiked in. The sample's subset: FACS-sorted CD8+CD4-CCR7+CD45RA+ naive T cells. This receptor was identified in a human donor in good health. Some libraries in this study had Jurkat cell RNA spiked in. CDR3 loop: CASSPNPSAGYLIGNTEAFF. The CDR3 DNA reads as TGCGCCAGCAGCCCAAACCCCAGTGCAGGGTATCTAATTGGGAACACTGAAGCTTTCTTT.